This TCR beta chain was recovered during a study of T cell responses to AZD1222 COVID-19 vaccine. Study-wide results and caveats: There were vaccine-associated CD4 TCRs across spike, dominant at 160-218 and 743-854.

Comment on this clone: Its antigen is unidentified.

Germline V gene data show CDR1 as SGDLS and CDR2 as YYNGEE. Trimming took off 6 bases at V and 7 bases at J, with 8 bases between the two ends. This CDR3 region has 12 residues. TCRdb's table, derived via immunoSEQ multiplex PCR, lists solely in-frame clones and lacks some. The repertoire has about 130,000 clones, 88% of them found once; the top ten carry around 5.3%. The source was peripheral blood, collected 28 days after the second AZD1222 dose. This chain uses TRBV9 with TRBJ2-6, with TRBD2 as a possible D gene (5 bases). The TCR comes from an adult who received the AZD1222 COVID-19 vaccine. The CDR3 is CASNRGANVLTF. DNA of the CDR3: TGTGCCAGCAACCGGGGAGCCAACGTCCTGACTTTC.